The rows below give T cell receptor beta chains drawn from one sample of a study of T cells after yellow fever vaccination. TCRdb called the 5' RACE reads again in MiXCR, with one record for every CDR3 protein. The table has some 500,000 distinct CDR3 sequences, roughly 13% seen once. The sequenced sample was PBMCs, obtained on the day of the yellow fever booster vaccination. Source of these receptors: a young man who received the YFV17D yellow fever vaccine. Each CDR3 is given with its conserved first and last residue. Clone size is shown for a subset of rows, as once, few, many or a class of expanded clone.

v_gene | abundance | CDR3aa
TRBV11-2 | . | CASSLHAELTFF
TRBV20-1 | few | CSARLSGTGLAKNIQYF
TRBV7-6 | . | CASSLAQGAINTEAFF
TRBV20-1 | . | CSARDRPGGELFF
TRBV28 | . | CASSLLGGQGTSTDTQYF
TRBV5-1 | few | CASGRSPGAGGYTGELFF
TRBV4-3 | . | CASSPRVYEQYF
TRBV3-1 | . | CASSQVGEGGEQYF
TRBV2 | few | CASSLSGSFSTDTQYF
TRBV6-1 | . | CASSPLGHLGNTEAFF
TRBV5-1 | . | CASRPPGQGQETQYF
TRBV6-5 | . | CASSYSTGTFTDTQYF
TRBV6-1 | few | CASRRQDTNTGELFF
TRBV5-4 | . | CASSPRRAGVNTGELFF
TRBV6-1 | few | CASSRPTSGPPNEQFF
TRBV18 | . | CASSPEASHYGYTF
TRBV20-1 | few | CSAADSLNQPQHF
TRBV27 | . | CASSPGTGLGEQYF
TRBV5-1 | many | CASSLGQGYTGELFF
TRBV4-3 | few | CASSQDQAGRGFEQFF
TRBV29-1 | few | CSVVVSGSSTGELFF
TRBV11-2 | . | CASNLPHTGELFF
TRBV11-2 | . | CASSPDQGGNYEQYF
TRBV14 | few | CASSPVRGRTEAFF
TRBV5-6 | . | CASSLRTSGRLGDTDTQYF
TRBV6-5 | . | CASSYAGLATQETQYF
TRBV4-3 | . | CASSPLRPGLAVNTGELFF
TRBV20-1 | . | CSARDQVVAGEDEQYF
TRBV27 | many | CATTATGTSGDNEQFF
TRBV5-6 | . | CASSLLGRSGALAKNIQYF
TRBV20-1 | . | CSAVGQGKTNYGYTF
TRBV6-1 | . | CASSLSGPGNTIYF
TRBV12-3/TRBV12-4 | few | CASSLLYRQPGANVLTF
TRBV6-1 | few | CASGQSGSGNIQYF
TRBV20-1 | . | CSASQTEMQFF
TRBV7-2 | . | CASSSGLAGATQYF
TRBV7-9 | few | CASSQRSGSGYEQYF
TRBV29-1 | few | CSDLTGTNNEQFF
TRBV7-8 | . | CATSTGELFF
TRBV10-3 | many | CAISSGKETQYF